Listed here are 20 T cell receptor beta chains from one sample, sequenced in a study of blood T cell repertoires in COVID-19. The repertoire was sequenced with immunoSEQ multiplex PCR; TCRdb's copy has only in-frame clones and lacks some. The sample includes 380,000 or so clones, 70% to 90% of them seen just once. What was sequenced was peripheral blood. The receptors originated from a woman in her sixties or seventies with COVID-19, enrolled during active disease.

This rearrangement joins TRBV9 to TRBJ2-7; tentatively, D is TRBD2 (6 bases). Germline V lookup: CDR1 SGDLS, CDR2 YYNGEE. Trimming stripped 0 bases from V and 2 bases from J, with 12 bases between. CDR3 length: 15 residues. CDR3 sequence: CASSVGRDRAYEQYF. The CDR3 DNA is TGTGCCAGCAGCGTAGGGAGGGACCGAGCCTACGAGCAGTACTTC.

This rearrangement joins TRBV6-6 to TRBJ2-1; TRBD2 matches 8 bases. V lost 6 bases to trimming and J lost 0 bases; unmatched junction nucleotides: 4. The CDR3 sequence is 15 residues long. Germline CDR1 reads MNHNY; CDR2 reads SVGAGI (reference sequence). The CDR3 loop is CASSLAGRSYNEQFF. The CDR3 DNA follows: TGTGCCAGCAGCCTAGCGGGTCGCTCCTACAATGAGCAGTTCTTC.

In this sample, this clone turned up once. The chain uses TRBV5-1 and TRBJ2-1; 13 nucleotides align to TRBD2. The CDR3 spans 17 residues. V lost 5 bases and J lost 0; bases outside the gene matches: 5. Germline V gene lookup returns CDR1 SGHRS and CDR2 YFSETQ. The chain's CDR3 is CASRTSGGTSSYNEQFF. CDR3 sequence (DNA): TGCGCCAGCAGGACTAGCGGGGGGACGAGCTCCTACAATGAGCAGTTCTTC.

The chain has TRBV7-9 and TRBJ1-2; 9 nucleotides line up with TRBD1. There are 16 residues in the CDR3. Germline loops: CDR1 SEHNR, CDR2 FQNEAQ (reference sequence). J was trimmed by 6 bases and V by 3 bases; bases with no gene match: 11. The chain's CDR3 is CASSFSRDRVFHGYTF. The CDR3 region has the DNA TGTGCCAGCAGCTTCTCACGGGACAGGGTTTTTCATGGCTACACCTTC.

This rearrangement joins TRBV2 to TRBJ2-5; TRBD2 agrees at 9 bases. CDR3 length: 16 residues. Per germline, CDR1 SNHLY and CDR2 FYNNEI. V shed 3 bases, J shed 5 bases, and the junction held 10 bases outside the gene matches. The CDR3 spells CASSEAGGGASETQYF. CDR3 bases: TGTGCCAGCAGTGAGGCGGGCGGGGGGGCCTCGGAGACCCAGTACTTC.

The chain has TRBV6-5 and TRBJ1-6; no definite D call. V dropped 6 bases and J dropped 7 bases, with 16 bases sitting between them. Germline V gives CDR1 MNHEY, CDR2 SVGAGI. There are 15 residues in the CDR3. For the CDR3, the DNA is TGTGCCAGCAGACGCGTCCGAGGTTCAAATTCACCCCTCCACTTT. Protein sequence: CASRRVRGSNSPLHF.

The chain employs TRBV9 and TRBJ2-1; TRBD2 agrees at 11 bases. There are 15 residues in the CDR3. Germline lookup yields CDR1 SGDLS and CDR2 YYNGEE. The V and J ends lost 4 bases and 5 bases, in that order; junction bases with no gene match: 5. This CDR3 reads CASSRTSGPNNEQFF. The CDR3 DNA is TGTGCCAGCAGCCGGACTAGCGGGCCTAACAATGAGCAGTTCTTC. Supplemented by reference TRBV9 and TRBJ2-1, the full variable domain reads DSGVTQTPKHLITATGQRVTLRCSPRSGDLSVYWYQQSLDQGLQFLIQYYNGEERAKGNILERFSAQQFPDLHSELNLSSLELGDSALYFCASSRTSGPNNEQFFGPGTRLTVL.

The CDR3 sequence: CASSLTGSYGYTF. The CDR3 DNA reads TGTGCCAGCAGCTTAACAGGTAGCTACGGCTACACCTTC. The chain carries TRBV7-3 and TRBJ1-2; D is undetermined. CDR1 and CDR2 (germline): SGHTA, FQGTGA. This CDR3 region has 13 residues. Deletions cut 0 bases from V and 8 bases from J, with 10 bases between.

This clone has just a few counts. The chain combines TRBV11-2 with TRBJ1-3; perhaps TRBD1 as D (5 bases). Germline CDR1 and CDR2: SGHAT and FQNNGV. There are 17 residues in the CDR3. Trimming cost V 2 bases and J 0 bases, with 14 bases left between them. The chain's CDR3 is CASSLFPRGPSGNTIYF. In DNA, the CDR3 is TGTGCCAGCAGCTTATTCCCAAGGGGCCCCTCTGGAAACACCATATATTTT.

The chain recombines TRBV28 with TRBJ1-2; a weak D match, TRBD1 (6 bases). V lost 8 bases and J lost 0, with 13 bases in between. Germline lookup yields CDR1 MDHEN and CDR2 SYDVKM. This CDR3 has 14 residues. The CDR3 DNA reads TGTGCCAGCGGGGGGGGCATCTCTAACTATGGCTACACCTTC. The encoded protein is CASGGGISNYGYTF.

This chain links TRBV7-8 with TRBJ2-5; the D gene is possibly TRBD2 (7 bases). In germline, CDR1 is SGHVS, CDR2 FQNEAQ. CDR3 size: 17 residues. Trimming took 0 bases from V and 5 from J, leaving 19 bases between them. DNA for the CDR3: TGTGCCAGCAGCTTAGCGTGGAGAGGGGGGGCCGTTGAGACCCAGTACTTC. It specifies CASSLAWRGGAVETQYF.

V and J are TRBV2 and TRBJ1-6, with D possibly TRBD1 on 5 matching bases. Germline CDR1 reads SNHLY; CDR2 reads FYNNEI. This CDR3 has 15 amino acids. Trimming removed 8 bases from V and 9 bases from J, with 20 bases in between. The CDR3 DNA follows: TGTGCCAGCGGCTATGGGGGGGTGATGGTTTCACCCCTCCACTTT. This codes for CASGYGGVMVSPLHF.

This sequence joins TRBV5-5 and TRBJ1-4; D uncertain. The CDR3 sequence is 13 residues long. The germline CDR1 and CDR2 sequences are SGHKS and YYEKEE (reference sequence). Trimming left V 3 bases short and J 5 bases short, with 8 bases between. The CDR3 nucleotides are TGTGCCAGCAGCTCCGGGATAAATGAAAAACTGTTTTTT. Protein: CASSSGINEKLFF.

This CDR3 reads CASSTGGGAFSYNEQFF. The CDR3 nucleotides are TGTGCCAGCAGCACAGGCGGGGGGGCATTCTCCTACAATGAGCAGTTCTTC. The chain employs TRBV5-4 and TRBJ2-1, with TRBD2 identical over 9 bases. Germline assignment: CDR1 SGHNT and CDR2 YYREEE (reference sequence). The CDR3 has 17 amino acids. V lost 4 bases and J lost 0; bases outside the gene matches: 8.

This chain connects TRBV7-2 to TRBJ1-1; D unclear. Germline V gene data show CDR1 as SGHTA and CDR2 as FQGNSA. V was trimmed by 5 bases and J by 4 bases, leaving 17 bases between them. The CDR3 runs 15 residues. The CDR3 loop is CASSPEAGRSTEAFF. The DNA of the CDR3 is TGTGCCAGCAGCCCAGAGGCCGGCCGGAGCACTGAAGCTTTCTTT.

The rearrangement joins TRBV10-3 to TRBJ1-6; TRBD1 might be the D (6 bases). V gave up 1 base and J gave up 10 bases, with 17 bases separating them. Germline loops: CDR1 ENHRY, CDR2 SYGVKD. The CDR3 is 16 residues long. The CDR3 reads CAISEFSGGEGSPLHF. CDR3 nucleotide sequence: TGTGCCATCAGTGAGTTCTCGGGGGGCGAGGGGTCACCCCTCCACTTT.

This clone was counted a single time. J is TRBJ1-3 and V is TRBV5-1; D remains unclear. Germline V gene lookup returns CDR1 SGHRS and CDR2 YFSETQ. The germline V and J ends were trimmed by 7 bases and 0 bases, with 8 bases remaining between them. The CDR3 sequence is 13 residues long. The CDR3 DNA reads as TGCGCCAGCCACCCAGGCTCTGGAAACACCATATATTTT. Translated: CASHPGSGNTIYF.

V usage is TRBV4-1 and J usage is TRBJ2-1, with 8 bases that match TRBD2. The CDR3 contains 13 residues. Germline V lookup: CDR1 MGHRA, CDR2 YSYEKL. The CDR3 DNA follows: TGCGCAACCGGGGGGGCTAAAAACAATGAGCAGTTCTTC. Its translation: CATGGAKNNEQFF.

The V call is TRBV7-6, the J call TRBJ2-5; 9 bases map to TRBD2. V was clipped by 8 bases and J by 0 bases; unmatched bases: 10. CDR1 and CDR2 from the germline V gene are SGHVS and FNYEAQ. The CDR3 spans 16 residues. The CDR3 nucleotides are TGTGCCAGCCAAAAACTGAGACTAGCGGACCAAGAGACCCAGTACTTC. Residues: CASQKLRLADQETQYF.

The rearrangement joins TRBV10-3 to TRBJ1-1, with TRBD1 matching 9 bases. Germline V gene data show CDR1 as ENHRY and CDR2 as SYGVKD. The CDR3 contains 12 residues. The V segment lost 11 bases and the J segment 5 bases; nucleotides outside the gene matches: 6. The CDR3 sequence: CAVRDRATEAFF. The CDR3 nucleotides are TGTGCCGTCCGGGACAGGGCAACTGAAGCTTTCTTT.